The 32 T cell receptor beta chains given below trace back to one sample, sequenced in a study of cytomegalovirus exposure and HLA in healthy donors. With 60 Vbeta and 13 Jbeta primers, the PCR was carried out. Generated by immunoSEQ multiplex PCR, the TCRdb table keeps only in-frame clones and is missing some. The table lists about 140,000 clones, around 75% of them singletons. Material for sequencing was PBMCs. The receptors here all came from a man between 18 and 35 years old in good health and CMV-seropositive.

V usage is TRBV7-9 and J usage is TRBJ2-1; D is undetermined. CDR3 size: 19 residues. The V gene's germline CDR1 is SEHNR and CDR2 FQNEAQ (reference sequence). Trimming removed 6 bases from V and 9 bases from J, with 33 bases in between. In nucleotides, the CDR3 is TGTGCCAGCAGATCCCGCTGGCGAGGCCCTCCTACAATCAGTCGTGAGCAGTTCTTC. Protein sequence: CASRSRWRGPPTISREQFF.

This chain joins TRBV6-6 and TRBJ1-5, with TRBD1 as a possible D gene (5 bases). V was shortened by 6 bases and J by 0 bases, with 6 bases between the two germline ends. Germline V gene data show CDR1 as MNHNY and CDR2 as SVGAGI (reference sequence). This CDR3 region has 13 residues. CDR3 protein: CASRRGSNQPQHF. CDR3 coding DNA: TGTGCCAGCAGAAGGGGTAGCAATCAGCCCCAGCATTTT.

The rearrangement joins TRBV30 to TRBJ2-6; 9 bases match TRBD1. Per the germline V gene, CDR1 is GTSNPN and CDR2 is SVGIG (reference sequence). V lost 4 bases, J lost 0 bases, and 4 bases stayed unmatched. CDR3 size: 16 residues. CDR3 coding DNA: TGTGCCTGGATAGGGACAGGGAGCTCTGGGGCCAACGTCCTGACTTTC. It yields the protein CAWIGTGSSGANVLTF.

This sequence joins TRBV7-9 and TRBJ2-3; 7 nucleotides agree with TRBD1. In germline, CDR1 is SEHNR, CDR2 FQNEAQ (reference sequence). Trimming took 5 bases from V and 2 from J; bases not matched to a gene: 10. CDR3 length: 16 residues. The CDR3 DNA sequence: TGTGCCAGCAGCACAAAGCCGACAGGGATCACAGATACGCAGTATTTT. It yields the protein CASSTKPTGITDTQYF.

This chain connects TRBV28 to TRBJ1-5, with 10 bases fitting TRBD1. V shed 6 bases, J shed 5 bases, and the junction held 10 bases outside the gene matches. Germline CDR1 reads MDHEN; CDR2 reads SYDVKM. The CDR3 length is 16 residues. The CDR3 DNA reads TGTGCCAGCAGCCTTCTTTGGACAGGGGGGGATCAGCCCCAGCATTTT. It encodes CASSLLWTGGDQPQHF.

The chain couples TRBV11-2 to TRBJ2-2; 14 bases match TRBD2. The germline V gene encodes CDR1 SGHAT and CDR2 FQNNGV. The CDR3 runs 19 residues. Trimming took 6 bases from V and 3 from J; bases not matched to a gene: 12. This chain's CDR3 is CASRPTLGTSGSYTGELFF. The DNA of the CDR3 is TGTGCCAGCAGACCTACGCTGGGGACTAGCGGGAGTTACACCGGGGAGCTGTTTTTT.

This clone has a single count. The V gene is TRBV9, the J gene TRBJ2-1; 9 positions agree with TRBD1. The germline V gene has CDR1 SGDLS and CDR2 YYNGEE. The ends lost 4 bases at V and 5 bases at J; junction bases unmatched: 7. The CDR3 contains 15 residues. CDR3 DNA: TGTGCCAGCAGCTCACAGGGGGCTGTCGACAATGAGCAGTTCTTC. Its translation is CASSSQGAVDNEQFF.

A single count supports this clone. J is TRBJ2-7 and V is TRBV6-1; possible D gene TRBD2, 6 bases. The CDR3 sequence is 15 residues long. The V gene lost 5 bases and the J gene lost 2 bases, with 16 bases spanning the gap. CDR1 MNHNS and CDR2 SASEGT come from the germline V gene. As DNA, the CDR3 is TGTGCCAGCAGTTCAGATTGGGGGACTCCCTACGAGCAGTACTTC. This gives the protein CASSSDWGTPYEQYF.

The table lists this clone with a count of one. The genes are TRBV29-1 and TRBJ1-1; D is unresolved. Germline loops: CDR1 SQVTM, CDR2 ANQGSEA. CDR3 length equals 10 residues. The V gene lost 6 bases and the J gene lost 7 bases, with 9 bases spanning the gap. CDR3 in DNA: TGCAGCGTGAGGATGCATGAAGCTTTCTTT. Its protein product is CSVRMHEAFF.

J is TRBJ2-1 and V is TRBV11-2; D is possibly TRBD2 (6 bases). Germline assignment: CDR1 SGHAT and CDR2 FQNNGV. This CDR3 spans 15 amino acids. V lost 2 bases and J 7 bases, leaving 15 bases between the germline ends. The CDR3 here is CASSLSPVAGNEQFF. The CDR3 nucleotides are TGTGCCAGCAGCTTAAGTCCGGTTGCGGGGAATGAGCAGTTCTTC.

This clone was seen once. The genes are TRBV9 and TRBJ2-5; 7 bases match TRBD2. V was clipped by 0 bases and J by 7 bases; unmatched bases: 3. The CDR3 runs to 13 residues. Germline CDR1 reads SGDLS; CDR2 reads YYNGEE. CDR3 bases: TGTGCCAGCAGCGTAGAGGGAGGGCGGACCCAGTACTTC. Protein sequence: CASSVEGGRTQYF.

The V call is TRBV9, the J call TRBJ2-1; 10 bases match TRBD2. Trimming at V came to 2 bases and at J to 10 bases, leaving 9 bases not matched to a gene. CDR3 length equals 15 residues. Per the germline V gene, CDR1 is SGDLS and CDR2 is YYNGEE. CDR3 residues: CASSVSGRTREEQFF. The CDR3 coding sequence is TGTGCCAGCAGCGTTAGCGGGAGGACACGGGAGGAGCAGTTCTTC.

The genes are TRBV27 and TRBJ2-1; D is unresolved. The CDR3 consists of 13 residues. Germline V CDR1 and CDR2: MNHEY, SMNVEV (reference sequence). Trimming took 8 bases from V and 0 from J, leaving 8 bases between them. CDR3 in DNA: TGTGCCAGCCGAAGCTTCTCCTACAATGAGCAGTTCTTC. Translated, it gives CASRSFSYNEQFF.

V gene TRBV10-3 combines with J gene TRBJ2-2; 7 positions match TRBD1. Germline V gene data show CDR1 as ENHRY and CDR2 as SYGVKD. CDR3 length: 17 residues. The ends lost 5 bases at V and 3 bases at J; junction bases unmatched: 12. The CDR3 protein is CAISPQVGTEDTGELFF. The CDR3 nucleotides are TGTGCCATCAGTCCACAGGTCGGGACAGAAGACACCGGGGAGCTGTTTTTT.

V is TRBV6-1 and J is TRBJ1-1; D uncertain. Germline lookup yields CDR1 MNHNS and CDR2 SASEGT. The CDR3 contains 18 residues. V gave up 1 base and J gave up 2 bases, with 20 bases separating them. The CDR3 DNA is TGTGCCAGCAGTGAAGGACTTGTCAACCAGCGCCCCAACACTGAAGCTTTCTTT. Its translation: CASSEGLVNQRPNTEAFF.

This clone has a single count. At one boundary the junction diverges from the germline segment, which might be a read error. This CDR3 is CATCSSGTSGRFGTQYF. The CDR3 nucleotides read TGTGCCACCTGCAGCTCAGGGACTAGCGGGAGATTTGGGACCCAGTACTTC. The chain is built from TRBV15 and TRBJ2-5, with TRBD2 identical over 14 bases. The CDR3 is made up of 17 amino acids. The germline CDR1 and CDR2 sequences are LNHNV and YYDKDF (reference sequence).

This clone was found a few times. V gene TRBV15 combines with J gene TRBJ2-3; tentatively, D is TRBD1 (5 bases). Germline CDR1 is LNHNV and CDR2 is YYDKDF (reference sequence). V shed 3 bases and J shed 7 bases, with 11 bases lying between them. This CDR3 has 13 amino acids. The CDR3 region has the DNA TGTGCCACCAGCAGGGCCCAGGGATATACGCAGTATTTT. Translated, it gives CATSRAQGYTQYF.

V gene TRBV29-1 combines with J gene TRBJ2-7, with 8 positions matching TRBD2. There are 14 residues in the CDR3. V was clipped by 6 bases and J by 4 bases; unmatched bases: 11. Germline V gene data show CDR1 as SQVTM and CDR2 as ANQGSEA. In nucleotides, the CDR3 is TGCAGCGTAGGTGGGGGACTAGAACGATACGAGCAGTACTTC. Amino acids: CSVGGGLERYEQYF.

V and J are TRBV6-6 and TRBJ2-7, with TRBD1 matching over 7 bases. The CDR3 sequence is 15 residues long. Germline lookup yields CDR1 MNHNY and CDR2 SVGAGI (reference sequence). V lost 4 bases, J lost 1 base, and 7 bases stayed unmatched. This CDR3 is CASSSRDSHSYEQYF. Here the CDR3 DNA reads TGTGCCAGCAGTTCCCGGGACAGTCATTCCTACGAGCAGTACTTC.

The chain couples TRBV30 to TRBJ1-1; D not resolved. This CDR3 is built from 12 residues. The germline CDR1 and CDR2 sequences are GTSNPN and SVGIG (reference sequence). The V end lost 1 base, the J end lost 7 bases, and 10 bases lay between the germline ends. CDR3 amino acids: CAWSAGWSEAFF. CDR3 DNA sequence: TGTGCCTGGAGTGCGGGGTGGAGTGAAGCTTTCTTT.

The chain uses TRBV5-1 and TRBJ2-1; D uncertain. Germline values: CDR1 SGHRS, CDR2 YFSETQ. With 0 bases removed from V and 7 bases from J, the gap between germline ends came to 5 bases. The CDR3 contains 12 residues. CDR3: CASSLAMNEQFF. Written as DNA, the CDR3 is TGCGCCAGCAGCTTGGCCATGAATGAGCAGTTCTTC.

The chain has TRBV7-9 and TRBJ1-2; D is perhaps TRBD1 (6 bases). The length of the CDR3 is 13 residues. Germline V lookup: CDR1 SEHNR, CDR2 FQNEAQ (reference sequence). Deletions cut 5 bases from V and 4 bases from J, with 11 bases between. This CDR3 reads CASSHRQVYGYTF. In DNA form, the CDR3 reads TGTGCCAGCAGCCATCGACAGGTCTATGGCTACACCTTC. The whole variable domain, filled in from reference TRBV7-9 and TRBJ1-2, reads DTGVSQNPRHKITKRGQNVTFRCDPISEHNRLYWYRQTLGQGPEFLTYFQNEAQLEKSRLLSDRFSAERPKGSFSTLEIQRTEQGDSAMYLCASSHRQVYGYTFGSGTRLTVV.

This clone was seen just once. This rearrangement joins TRBV14 to TRBJ2-2; D is unresolved. Deletions cut 4 bases from V and 6 bases from J, with 6 bases between. The CDR3 runs 12 residues. CDR1 is SGHDN and CDR2 is FVKESK in the germline V gene. CDR3 protein: CASSPGPGELFF. The CDR3 DNA follows: TGTGCCAGCAGCCCGGGTCCCGGGGAGCTGTTTTTT.

This chain connects TRBV18 to TRBJ2-5; TRBD1 aligns across 9 bases. V shed 1 base and J 5 bases; nucleotides not matched to a gene: 2. Germline V lookup: CDR1 KGHSH, CDR2 LQKENI. This CDR3 region has 14 residues. CDR3 region: CASSPLGQGETQYF. The CDR3 DNA reads as TGTGCCAGCTCACCACTCGGACAGGGGGAGACCCAGTACTTC.

This chain joins TRBV30 and TRBJ1-3, with a tentative D call TRBD1 (6 bases). Germline lookup yields CDR1 GTSNPN and CDR2 SVGIG (reference sequence). The CDR3 contains 15 residues. V lost 4 bases and J lost 0, with 13 bases in between. In DNA form, the CDR3 reads TGTGCCTGGATACGACAGGCTTTCTCTGGAAACACCATATATTTT. Its translation: CAWIRQAFSGNTIYF.

The rearrangement uses TRBV28 and TRBJ1-4; D unresolved. The length of the CDR3 is 14 residues. Looked up from germline, CDR1 is MDHEN and CDR2 is SYDVKM. Deletions cut 2 bases from V and 4 bases from J, with 8 bases between. The CDR3 here is CASSLMPVNEKLFF. CDR3 sequence (DNA): TGTGCCAGCAGTTTAATGCCGGTTAATGAAAAACTGTTTTTT.

A note on this clone: A read error may account for a junction end that differs from germline. CDR3 nucleotide sequence: TGTTCCAGCAGCTGGGGGGCGGGACAGGGTGATGTCGACACCTTC. Translating gives CSSSWGAGQGDVDTF. The V and J genes are TRBV7-2 and TRBJ1-2; 9 bases agree with TRBD1. Germline V gene sequence: CDR1 SGHTA, CDR2 FQGNSA. The CDR3 extends over 15 amino acids.

J is TRBJ2-1 and V is TRBV5-1; TRBD2 aligns across 8 bases. The length of the CDR3 is 14 residues. V lost 0 bases, J lost 9 bases, and 5 bases stayed unmatched. Germline V gives CDR1 SGHRS, CDR2 YFSETQ. The CDR3 region is CASSLASGSCEQFF. The CDR3 coding sequence is TGCGCCAGCAGCTTGGCAAGCGGGAGTTGTGAGCAGTTCTTC.

The chain joins TRBV19 to TRBJ2-1, with 9 positions matching TRBD2. The length of the CDR3 is 15 residues. Germline loops: CDR1 LNHDA, CDR2 SQIVND (reference sequence). Germline trimming cut 6 bases from V and 7 bases from J; bases unmatched to any gene: 10. The CDR3 nucleotides are TGTGCCAGTAGCTCGCTAGCGGGACTTACAAATGAGCAGTTCTTC. Translated: CASSSLAGLTNEQFF.

This rearrangement joins TRBV7-8 to TRBJ1-5; TRBD1 matches 8 bases. Germline loops: CDR1 SGHVS, CDR2 FQNEAQ. V was pared by 6 bases and J by 7 bases, with 5 bases of the junction left unmatched. The CDR3 spans 13 residues. Here the CDR3 reads CASSSQGVQPQHF. The CDR3 coding sequence is TGTGCCAGCAGTTCACAGGGGGTCCAGCCCCAGCATTTT.

This clone appeared a few times. This chain uses TRBV6-5 with TRBJ2-3; TRBD2 might be the D (6 bases). The CDR3 sequence is 16 residues long. The V end lost 0 bases, the J end lost 4 bases, and 14 bases lay between the germline ends. In germline, CDR1 is MNHEY, CDR2 SVGAGI. The CDR3 DNA is TGTGCCAGCAGTTACTCAGTCGGGAGTGGCGCAGATACGCAGTATTTT. Its protein is CASSYSVGSGADTQYF.

The rearrangement uses TRBV28 and TRBJ1-1, with D possibly matching TRBD1 (5 bases). CDR3 length: 11 amino acids. Trimming pared 2 bases from V and 7 bases from J, leaving 5 bases between. Germline lookup yields CDR1 MDHEN and CDR2 SYDVKM. CDR3 region: CASSLRGEAFF. Written as DNA, the CDR3 is TGTGCCAGCAGTTTAAGGGGTGAAGCTTTCTTT.